The 30 T cell receptor beta chains in this list originate from one sample, sequenced in a study of blood T cell repertoires in COVID-19 (TCRdb year 2020). The library came from the immunoSEQ multiplex PCR assay. Sourced from immuneACCESS, this table was stored by TCRdb with only in-frame sequences that have V and J called. A share of the clones is absent; for the studies checked, an unresolved V gene accounts for under half, and the remainder has no known explanation. The sample table contains fewer than 30,000 clones; only one count was recorded for 60% to 80% of them. 6% to 8% of the sample is taken by the ten largest. Source material: peripheral blood. The receptors come from an older woman with active or convalescent COVID-19.

In DNA, the CDR3 is TGCGCCAGCAGCTGGGCCTCTAGCACAGATACGCAGTATTTT. It codes for CASSWASSTDTQYF. The chain has TRBV5-1 and TRBJ2-3, with unresolved D. This CDR3 has 14 amino acids. The ends were cut back, 3 bases at V and 0 bases at J, with 8 bases in the middle. CDR1 is SGHRS and CDR2 is YFSETQ in the germline V gene.

The chain links TRBV5-1 to TRBJ1-2; TRBD1 matches at 8 bases. Germline CDR1 SGHRS, CDR2 YFSETQ. This CDR3 spans 14 amino acids. The V segment lost 3 bases and the J segment 6 bases; nucleotides outside the gene matches: 7. CDR3 protein: CASSSGQGADGYTF. Here the CDR3 DNA reads TGCGCCAGCAGCTCGGGGCAGGGGGCAGATGGCTACACCTTC. Full variable domain (missing parts from reference TRBV5-1 and TRBJ1-2): KAGVTQTPRYLIKTRGQQVTLSCSPISGHRSVSWYQQTPGQGLQFLFEYFSETQRNKGNFPGRFSGRQFSNSRSEMNVSTLELGDSALYLCASSSGQGADGYTFGSGTRLTVV.

This clone has more than one count but fewer than ten. This chain joins TRBV2 and TRBJ1-5, with D perhaps matching TRBD1 (6 bases). V shed 2 bases and J shed 4 bases, with 12 bases lying between them. The CDR3 has 15 residues. CDR1 and CDR2 (germline): SNHLY, FYNNEI. CDR3: CASSERLQGNQPQHF. CDR3 nucleotides: TGTGCCAGCAGTGAACGGTTGCAGGGGAATCAGCCCCAGCATTTT.

This rearrangement joins TRBV11-3 to TRBJ2-3; the D gene is possibly TRBD2 (7 bases). The length of the CDR3 is 18 residues. The V and J ends lost 3 bases and 0 bases respectively, with 19 bases between them. Germline-derived CDR1 and CDR2 are SGHNT and YENEEA. The CDR3: CASSFGRGASPSTDTQYF. CDR3 nucleotide sequence: TGTGCCAGCAGCTTTGGTCGGGGGGCCTCTCCTAGCACAGATACGCAGTATTTT. Supplemented by reference TRBV11-3 and TRBJ2-3, the full variable domain reads EAGVVQSPRYKIIEKKQPVAFWCNPISGHNTLYWYLQNLGQGPELLIRYENEEAVDDSQLPKDRFSAERLKGVDSTLKIQPAELGDSAVYLCASSFGRGASPSTDTQYFGPGTRLTVL.

The chain links TRBV28 to TRBJ1-2; a possible D gene is TRBD1 (5 bases). From germline, CDR1 is MDHEN and CDR2 SYDVKM. The CDR3 contains 12 residues. Trimming cost V 11 bases and J 8 bases, with 18 bases left between them. The CDR3 bases are TGTGCCGCAAAGGGGCCTATGGAGGGCTACACCTTC. It yields the protein CAAKGPMEGYTF.

V gene TRBV10-3 combines with J gene TRBJ1-3; the D is unclear. The V gene lost 0 bases and the J gene lost 0 bases, with 6 bases spanning the gap. The germline gives CDR1 ENHRY, CDR2 SYGVKD. This CDR3 contains 15 residues. CDR3 DNA sequence: TGTGCCATCAGTGAGTCTAGCAACTCTGGAAACACCATATATTTT. It translates to CAISESSNSGNTIYF.

CDR3 bases: TGTGCCACCAGGAGCGGACAGTGGACAGATACGCAGTATTTT. Its translation is CATRSGQWTDTQYF. The V gene is TRBV15, the J gene TRBJ2-3, with D possibly matching TRBD1 (6 bases). Germline loops: CDR1 LNHNV, CDR2 YYDKDF (reference sequence). The ends were cut back, 6 bases at V and 3 bases at J, with 13 bases in the middle. This CDR3 contains 14 residues.

This sequence joins TRBV30 and TRBJ2-7, with D possibly TRBD1 on 6 matching bases. Germline values: CDR1 GTSNPN, CDR2 SVGIG (reference sequence). V lost 5 bases to trimming and J lost 7 bases, with 12 bases between them. This CDR3 has 11 amino acids. The CDR3 loop reads CAWWTASEQYF. Written as DNA, the CDR3 is TGTGCCTGGTGGACAGCATCGGAGCAGTACTTC.

The rearrangement uses TRBV7-8 and TRBJ2-3, with 8 bases that match TRBD1. CDR1 is SGHVS, CDR2 FQNEAQ, per germline. This CDR3 contains 11 residues. Germline trimming cut 3 bases from V and 11 bases from J; bases unmatched to any gene: 1. CDR3 amino acids: CASSLTGVQYF. DNA for the CDR3: TGTGCCAGCAGCTTGACAGGGGTGCAGTATTTT.

The chain uses TRBV6-5 and TRBJ1-4; D may be TRBD1 (6 bases). Germline V lookup: CDR1 MNHEY, CDR2 SVGAGI. V lost 8 bases and J lost 7, with 17 bases in between. CDR3 length: 14 amino acids. In DNA, the CDR3 is TGTGCCAGCGAGCGCAGGGGATGGGGTGAAAAACTGTTTTTT. This sequence encodes CASERRGWGEKLFF.

This sequence joins TRBV12-3 or TRBV12-4 and TRBJ2-3; maybe TRBD1 (6 bases). CDR3 length: 12 amino acids. Trimming stripped 5 bases from V and 14 bases from J, with 17 bases between. This chain's CDR3 is CASSRTATRAYF. The CDR3 nucleotides are TGTGCCAGCAGTAGGACAGCCACACGAGCGTATTTT.

This chain connects TRBV29-1 to TRBJ1-1; 7 bases fit TRBD1. This CDR3 spans 11 amino acids. V lost 5 bases and J lost 7; bases outside the gene matches: 4. Germline-derived CDR1 and CDR2 are SQVTM and ANQGSEA. CDR3: CSVRQGLEAFF. The CDR3 DNA reads TGCAGCGTTCGACAGGGCCTTGAAGCTTTCTTT.

The chain couples TRBV28 to TRBJ2-7; weak D call: TRBD2 (5 bases). Germline CDR1 and CDR2: MDHEN and SYDVKM. This CDR3 is 13 amino acids long. V was pared by 3 bases and J by 7 bases, with 13 bases between. CDR3: CASSFPRPGEQYF. The CDR3 bases are TGTGCCAGCAGTTTTCCGCGCCCGGGGGAGCAGTACTTC.

This clone turned up a few times. The chain links TRBV30 to TRBJ2-1, with D possibly TRBD2 on 6 matching bases. The CDR3 totals 11 residues. Trimming left V 3 bases short and J 12 bases short, with 12 bases between. CDR1 is GTSNPN and CDR2 is SVGIG in the germline V gene (reference sequence). The CDR3: CAWSAAGWQFF. CDR3 sequence (DNA): TGTGCCTGGAGCGCCGCGGGGTGGCAGTTCTTC.

This chain links TRBV6-5 with TRBJ2-7; D call uncertain. The CDR3 has 14 amino acids. The germline gives CDR1 MNHEY, CDR2 SVGAGI. Trimming pared 6 bases from V and 0 bases from J, leaving 12 bases between. CDR3 amino acids: CASRQTFSSYEQYF. The CDR3 DNA is TGTGCCAGCAGGCAGACATTTAGCTCCTACGAGCAGTACTTC.

This chain connects TRBV11-2 to TRBJ2-3, with 7 nucleotides matching TRBD2. Germline CDR1 SGHAT, CDR2 FQNNGV. V lost 5 bases and J lost 0; bases outside the gene matches: 11. The CDR3 has 17 amino acids. CDR3 in DNA: TGTGCCAGCAGCCCCCGACGAGCGGGGACCAGCACAGATACGCAGTATTTT. Encoded protein: CASSPRRAGTSTDTQYF.

The chain employs TRBV2 and TRBJ2-3, with TRBD2 matching 7 bases. The CDR3 has 11 residues. Germline V CDR1 and CDR2: SNHLY, FYNNEI. Trimming at V came to 8 bases and at J to 4 bases, leaving 0 bases not matched to a gene. The CDR3 nucleotides are TGTGCCAGCGGGAGGGCAGATACGCAGTATTTT. Encoded protein: CASGRADTQYF.

This clone was counted between two and nine times. CDR3 sequence: CASSLGATYNEQFF. For the CDR3, the DNA is TGTGCCAGCAGCTTAGGAGCGACCTACAATGAGCAGTTCTTC. The chain combines TRBV7-8 with TRBJ2-1; D is ambiguous. Trimming left V 1 base short and J 2 bases short, with 6 bases between. CDR1 is SGHVS, CDR2 FQNEAQ, per germline. The CDR3 runs 14 residues. The variable domain in full, with the rest retrieved from reference TRBV7-8 and TRBJ2-1, is GAGVSQSPRYKVAKRGQDVALRCDPISGHVSLFWYQQALGQGPEFLTYFQNEAQLDKSGLPSDRFFAERPEGSVSTLKIQRTQQEDSAVYLCASSLGATYNEQFFGPGTRLTVL.

The V gene is TRBV7-2, the J gene TRBJ1-5; a possible D gene is TRBD1 (5 bases). Germline loops: CDR1 SGHTA, CDR2 FQGNSA. V lost 2 bases and J lost 3, with 8 bases in between. The CDR3 consists of 14 residues. The CDR3 sequence is CASSLTGFNQPQHF. CDR3 bases: TGTGCCAGCAGCTTAACAGGATTCAATCAGCCCCAGCATTTT.

This chain connects TRBV5-4 to TRBJ2-4, with 11 bases fitting TRBD2. The CDR3 is 19 residues long. V lost 0 bases to trimming and J lost 1 base; unmatched junction nucleotides: 9. Per the germline V gene, CDR1 is SGHNT and CDR2 is YYREEE (reference sequence). This CDR3 is CASSLDSGGAVGAKNIQYF. The CDR3 DNA follows: TGTGCCAGCAGCTTGGATAGCGGGGGGGCCGTAGGTGCCAAAAACATTCAGTACTTC.

This clone occurred a few times. This chain uses TRBV6-5 with TRBJ2-1; 8 bases match TRBD1. V was pared by 6 bases and J by 6 bases, with 7 bases of the junction left unmatched. CDR1 is MNHEY and CDR2 is SVGAGI in the germline V gene. CDR3 size: 14 residues. This CDR3 reads CASSLRTGGNEQFF. The CDR3 DNA follows: TGTGCCAGCAGCCTTAGAACAGGGGGCAATGAGCAGTTCTTC.

The V call is TRBV6-5, the J call TRBJ2-2, with D possibly matching TRBD2 (5 bases). This CDR3 spans 13 amino acids. Germline CDR1 MNHEY, CDR2 SVGAGI. Trimming removed 6 bases at V and 7 bases at J, with 12 bases between. CDR3 sequence reads: CASSLIRGGELFF. DNA for the CDR3: TGTGCCAGCAGCCTAATACGGGGCGGGGAGCTGTTTTTT.

The CDR3 reads CASNPPGANTGELFF. CDR3 nucleotides: TGTGCCAGCAACCCCCCGGGGGCGAACACCGGGGAGCTGTTTTTT. The J gene is TRBJ2-2, the V gene TRBV6-2 or TRBV6-3; D might be TRBD2 (6 bases). CDR3 length equals 15 residues. V lost 7 bases and J lost 0, with 12 bases in between. CDR1 is MNHEY, CDR2 SVGEGT, per germline.

This sequence joins TRBV5-4 and TRBJ2-2; D is perhaps TRBD2 (7 bases). The CDR3 totals 17 residues. V was clipped by 4 bases and J by 3 bases, with 19 bases between them. CDR1 is SGHNT, CDR2 YYREEE, per germline (reference sequence). The CDR3 reads CASSQGGGGGYTGELFF. CDR3 DNA sequence: TGTGCCAGCAGCCAAGGGGGGGGAGGAGGATACACCGGGGAGCTGTTTTTT.

The chain combines TRBV10-3 with TRBJ2-7; 7 nucleotides align to TRBD1. This CDR3 contains 14 residues. V was clipped by 4 bases and J by 0 bases; unmatched bases: 3. Per the germline V gene, CDR1 is ENHRY and CDR2 is SYGVKD. The chain's CDR3 is CAISGDSGSYEQYF. Here the CDR3 DNA reads TGTGCCATCAGTGGGGACAGCGGCTCCTACGAGCAGTACTTC.

CDR3 coding DNA: TGTGCCAGCTCACCGCTGGGGGACAGTGAGCAGTTCTTC. It specifies CASSPLGDSEQFF. The chain employs TRBV18 and TRBJ2-1; 7 bases agree with TRBD1. CDR1 and CDR2 from the germline V gene are KGHSH and LQKENI. V lost 3 bases to trimming and J lost 9 bases; unmatched junction nucleotides: 5. The CDR3 loop spans 13 amino acids.

The V call is TRBV19, the J call TRBJ1-1, with TRBD1 matching over 7 bases. Germline lookup yields CDR1 LNHDA and CDR2 SQIVND (reference sequence). The ends lost 1 base at V and 6 bases at J; junction bases unmatched: 8. This CDR3 is built from 15 residues. CDR3 in amino acids: CASSIGARQGAEAFF. The CDR3 nucleotides read TGTGCCAGTAGTATAGGGGCCAGACAGGGCGCTGAAGCTTTCTTT.

The chain combines TRBV7-9 with TRBJ2-7; 11 bases map to TRBD2. After removal of 4 bases from V and 2 bases from J, the junction contained 10 bases not matched to a gene. Germline V gene lookup returns CDR1 SEHNR and CDR2 FQNEAQ (reference sequence). The CDR3 covers 17 residues. The CDR3 DNA reads TGTGCCAGCAGCTCCAAGACTAGCGGGGCCAGCGCCTACGAGCAGTACTTC. It yields the protein CASSSKTSGASAYEQYF.

Written as DNA, the CDR3 is TGCGCCAGCAGCCAAGACGAGGGAGTAGCGGGGGGTCAGGAGACCCAGTACTTC. As protein: CASSQDEGVAGGQETQYF. The V gene is TRBV4-1, the J gene TRBJ2-5, with 10 bases that match TRBD2. The CDR3 extends over 18 amino acids. Losses at the gene ends were 0 bases for V and 5 bases for J; bases not matched to a gene: 12. CDR1 MGHRA and CDR2 YSYEKL come from the germline V gene.

The CDR3: CASSLVLSGQKMNTEAFF. The CDR3 bases are TGTGCCAGCAGCTTAGTCCTTTCGGGACAGAAAATGAACACTGAAGCTTTCTTT. This sequence joins TRBV7-6 and TRBJ1-1; 7 bases are shared with TRBD1. The CDR3 runs 18 residues. Germline V CDR1 and CDR2: SGHVS, FNYEAQ. V shed 1 base and J 0 bases; nucleotides not matched to a gene: 11.